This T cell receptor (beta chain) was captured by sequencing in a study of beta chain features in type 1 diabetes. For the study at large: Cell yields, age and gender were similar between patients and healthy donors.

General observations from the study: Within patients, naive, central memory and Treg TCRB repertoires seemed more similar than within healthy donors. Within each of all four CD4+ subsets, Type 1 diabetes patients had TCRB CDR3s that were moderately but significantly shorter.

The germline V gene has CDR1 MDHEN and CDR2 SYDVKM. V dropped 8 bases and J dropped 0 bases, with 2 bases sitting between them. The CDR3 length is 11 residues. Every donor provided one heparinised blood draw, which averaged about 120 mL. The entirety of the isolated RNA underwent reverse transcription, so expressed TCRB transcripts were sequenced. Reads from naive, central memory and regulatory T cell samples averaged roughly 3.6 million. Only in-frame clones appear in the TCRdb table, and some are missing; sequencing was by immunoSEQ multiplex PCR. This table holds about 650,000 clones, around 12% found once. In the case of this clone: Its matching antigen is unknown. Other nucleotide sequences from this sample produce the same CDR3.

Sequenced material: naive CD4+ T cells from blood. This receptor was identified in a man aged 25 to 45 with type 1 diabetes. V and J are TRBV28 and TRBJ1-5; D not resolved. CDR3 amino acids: CASASNQPQHF. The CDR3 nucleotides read TGTGCCAGCGCTAGCAATCAGCCCCAGCATTTT.